Below, 26 T cell receptor beta chains from the same sample are listed, as sequenced in a study of blood T cell repertoires in COVID-19. The assay was immunoSEQ multiplex PCR, and TCRdb's table has in-frame clones only and misses some. The data contain over 70,000 clones, 80% of them singletons. Sequenced input: peripheral blood. The source is an older woman with acute or convalescent COVID-19.

The V and J genes are TRBV15 and TRBJ2-7; 8 bases line up with TRBD1. This CDR3 region has 14 residues. The ends lost 3 bases at V and 5 bases at J; junction bases unmatched: 6. Germline V gene sequence: CDR1 LNHNV, CDR2 YYDKDF (reference sequence). The CDR3 region is CATSRETGVDEQYF. In DNA, the CDR3 is TGTGCCACCAGCAGGGAGACAGGGGTGGACGAGCAGTACTTC.

This clone has more than one count but fewer than ten. This rearrangement joins TRBV19 to TRBJ1-5, with 10 nucleotides matching TRBD1. This CDR3 has 18 amino acids. Germline assignment: CDR1 LNHDA and CDR2 SQIVND (reference sequence). Unmatched junction bases numbered 14, after V lost 9 bases and J lost 0 bases. CDR3 loop: CASTRGQGTDYSNQPQHF. As DNA, the CDR3 is TGTGCCAGCACGAGGGGACAGGGGACCGATTATAGCAATCAGCCCCAGCATTTT.

This chain links TRBV30 with TRBJ1-2, with 9 bases that match TRBD1. Germline CDR1 and CDR2: GTSNPN and SVGIG (reference sequence). V shed 3 bases, J shed 4 bases, and the junction held 9 bases outside the gene matches. The CDR3 sequence is 15 residues long. For the CDR3, the DNA is TGTGCCTGGAGGCTACAGGGGGCGAGGGGCTATGGCTACACCTTC. Translated, it gives CAWRLQGARGYGYTF.

The gene calls are TRBV7-2 and TRBJ2-1, with TRBD1 matching over 8 bases. The CDR3 is 14 residues long. CDR1 is SGHTA and CDR2 is FQGNSA in the germline V gene. Unmatched junction bases numbered 4, after V lost 2 bases and J lost 7 bases. CDR3 region: CASSLWTGSNEQFF. CDR3 in DNA: TGTGCCAGCAGCTTATGGACAGGGAGTAATGAGCAGTTCTTC.

The V and J genes are TRBV6-5 and TRBJ1-2; 9 bases match TRBD1. CDR1 and CDR2 from the germline V gene are MNHEY and SVGAGI. With 6 bases clipped from V and 8 bases from J, the junction kept 10 bases outside the gene matches. The CDR3 has 14 amino acids. DNA of the CDR3: TGTGCCAGCAGGCCCACCGGGACAGGGAGGGGCTACACCTTC. Encoded protein: CASRPTGTGRGYTF.

The gene calls are TRBV21-1 and TRBJ2-1; no DNA check was done on the table's D call, TRBD2. TRBV21-1 is flagged as a pseudogene. CDR3 size: 15 residues. The CDR3 here is CASSTKFESYNEQFF. CDR3 nucleotide sequence: TGTGCCAGCAGCACAAAATTCGAGTCCTACAATGAGCAGTTCTTC.

The CDR3 sequence is CASSLDGGTADQPQHF. For the CDR3, the DNA is TGTGCCAGCAGCTTGGATGGCGGGACAGCCGATCAGCCCCAGCATTTT. V is TRBV5-8 and J is TRBJ1-5; 7 bases align to TRBD1. Germline lookup yields CDR1 SGHTS and CDR2 YDEGEE. V lost 0 bases and J lost 5; bases outside the gene matches: 8. The CDR3 loop spans 16 amino acids.

This chain connects TRBV5-1 to TRBJ2-5; 7 nucleotides agree with TRBD1. Per the germline V gene, CDR1 is SGHRS and CDR2 is YFSETQ. The CDR3 is 14 amino acids. The J segment lost 5 bases and the V segment lost 4 bases, leaving 8 bases of the junction unmatched. This chain's CDR3 is CASSGRTGVETQYF. The CDR3, as DNA: TGCGCCAGCAGCGGAAGAACAGGGGTCGAGACCCAGTACTTC. The full variable domain, with the rest looked up from reference TRBV5-1 and TRBJ2-5, is KAGVTQTPRYLIKTRGQQVTLSCSPISGHRSVSWYQQTPGQGLQFLFEYFSETQRNKGNFPGRFSGRQFSNSRSEMNVSTLELGDSALYLCASSGRTGVETQYFGPGTRLLVL.

The rearrangement uses TRBV6-2 or TRBV6-3 and TRBJ2-7; tentatively, D is TRBD2 (7 bases). Trimming took off 3 bases at V and 0 bases at J, with 12 bases between the two ends. Per germline, CDR1 MNHEY and CDR2 SVGEGT. The CDR3 contains 15 residues. CDR3 sequence: CASSYRGATSYEQYF. DNA of the CDR3: TGTGCCAGCAGTTATCGGGGGGCGACCTCCTACGAGCAGTACTTC.

The J gene is TRBJ2-5, the V gene TRBV28; 7 bases agree with TRBD1. Germline V gene data show CDR1 as MDHEN and CDR2 as SYDVKM. This CDR3 is built from 15 residues. The J segment lost 4 bases and the V segment lost 4 bases, leaving 9 bases of the junction unmatched. The CDR3 is CASSSPQGMGETQYF. The CDR3 DNA reads TGTGCCAGCAGTTCCCCACAGGGGATGGGAGAGACCCAGTACTTC.

As DNA, the CDR3 is TGTGCCAGCAGCAGCGGGATACTCTACAATGAGCAGTTCTTC. This gives the protein CASSSGILYNEQFF. V and J are TRBV9 and TRBJ2-1; TRBD2 matches 7 bases. CDR3 length: 14 residues. Per the germline V gene, CDR1 is SGDLS and CDR2 is YYNGEE. Germline trimming cut 4 bases from V and 3 bases from J; bases unmatched to any gene: 4. Based on the CDR3 plus reference TRBV9 and TRBJ2-1, the full variable domain is DSGVTQTPKHLITATGQRVTLRCSPRSGDLSVYWYQQSLDQGLQFLIQYYNGEERAKGNILERFSAQQFPDLHSELNLSSLELGDSALYFCASSSGILYNEQFFGPGTRLTVL.

The chain links TRBV5-1 to TRBJ2-5, with 8 nucleotides matching TRBD2. The germline V gene encodes CDR1 SGHRS and CDR2 YFSETQ. This CDR3 has 16 amino acids. V shed 4 bases and J 1 base; nucleotides not matched to a gene: 9. This CDR3 reads CASSLRAGEFQETQYF. DNA for the CDR3: TGCGCCAGCAGCCTCAGAGCGGGAGAGTTCCAAGAGACCCAGTACTTC.

The rearrangement joins TRBV28 to TRBJ1-2; 11 bases map to TRBD1. V shed 8 bases and J 12 bases; nucleotides not matched to a gene: 5. The CDR3 totals 11 residues. The V gene's germline CDR1 is MDHEN and CDR2 SYDVKM. For the CDR3, the DNA is TGTGCCAGCGGGACAGGGGGTCGGGACACCTTC. Amino acids: CASGTGGRDTF.

The J gene is TRBJ1-2, the V gene TRBV9, with 8 positions matching TRBD1. Per germline, CDR1 SGDLS and CDR2 YYNGEE. V trimming: 0 bases; J trimming: 7 bases; junction bases outside the gene matches: 5. CDR3 length equals 14 residues. The CDR3 loop is CASSVVTGVGGYTF. The CDR3 DNA follows: TGTGCCAGCAGCGTAGTGACAGGGGTCGGTGGCTACACCTTC.

V and J are TRBV28 and TRBJ1-2, with D perhaps TRBD1 (6 bases). The V and J ends lost 5 bases and 0 bases respectively, with 16 bases between them. The CDR3 length is 16 residues. The V gene's germline CDR1 is MDHEN and CDR2 SYDVKM. The CDR3 spells CASSPQRGGSNYGYTF. CDR3 DNA: TGTGCCAGCAGTCCCCAGAGGGGGGGCTCTAACTATGGCTACACCTTC.

The chain recombines TRBV6-7 with TRBJ2-7, with TRBD1 matching over 7 bases. TRBV6-7 is classed as an ORF, of uncertain function. CDR3 length equals 14 residues. Trimming cost V 4 bases and J 4 bases; bases outside gene matches: 7. In DNA form, the CDR3 reads TGTGCCAGCAGTTCGACAGGGTCTATTTACGAGCAGTACTTC. It is translated as CASSSTGSIYEQYF.

This clone was picked up a small number of times. The sample holds other DNA sequences that translate to the same CDR3. The CDR3 sequence is CASSLGGNTGELFF. The CDR3 DNA is TGCGCCAGCAGTTTAGGGGGAAACACCGGGGAGCTGTTTTTT. The rearrangement links TRBV5-1 to TRBJ2-2; D perhaps matches TRBD1 (6 bases). Germline V gene data show CDR1 as SGHRS and CDR2 as YFSETQ. Trimming pared 5 bases from V and 2 bases from J, leaving 10 bases between. This CDR3 has 14 residues.

The J gene is TRBJ2-5, the V gene TRBV3-1 (or the pseudogene TRBV3-2); 10 bases agree with TRBD1. Germline CDR1 is LGHDT and CDR2 is YNNKEL (reference sequence). V trimming: 0 bases; J trimming: 5 bases; junction bases outside the gene matches: 6. The CDR3 has 16 residues. For the CDR3, the DNA is TGTGCCAGCAGCCAAGATGGGGGACAGGGGTTCGAGACCCAGTACTTC. It specifies CASSQDGGQGFETQYF.

This clone came up once. V gene TRBV24-1 combines with J gene TRBJ1-1; 9 bases match TRBD1. CDR3 size: 16 residues. CDR1 KGHDR and CDR2 SFDVKD come from the germline V gene. Losses at the gene ends were 4 bases for V and 1 base for J; bases not matched to a gene: 6. For the CDR3, the DNA is TGTGCCACCAGTGAAGTTCCGGGACAGGGGAACACTGAAGCTTTCTTT. It is translated as CATSEVPGQGNTEAFF.

CDR3 residues: CASRNGQGWPTGELFF. CDR3 nucleotide sequence: TGTGCCAGCAGGAACGGACAGGGTTGGCCCACCGGGGAGCTGTTTTTT. This chain links TRBV14 with TRBJ2-2, with TRBD1 matching over 8 bases. This CDR3 spans 16 amino acids. V gave up 6 bases and J gave up 4 bases; unmatched junction bases: 10. Germline lookup yields CDR1 SGHDN and CDR2 FVKESK. The full variable domain, in which reference TRBV14 and TRBJ2-2 provide the parts outside the CDR3, is EAGVTQFPSHSVIEKGQTVTLRCDPISGHDNLYWYRRVMGKEIKFLLHFVKESKQDESGMPNNRFLAERTGGTYSTLKVQPAELEDSGVYFCASRNGQGWPTGELFFGEGSRLTVL.

V is TRBV10-3 and J is TRBJ1-4; weak D call: TRBD1 (5 bases). Germline V gene data show CDR1 as ENHRY and CDR2 as SYGVKD. The CDR3 has 13 amino acids. V was shortened by 6 bases and J by 0 bases, with 5 bases between the two germline ends. The CDR3 DNA follows: TGTGCCATCAGGACAGCAACTAATGAAAAACTGTTTTTT. It encodes CAIRTATNEKLFF.

CDR3 coding DNA: TGTGCCAGCAGTGAAAGGAGGCCCCAGCATTTT. Residues: CASSERRPQHF. The rearrangement joins TRBV6-1 to TRBJ1-5; D not certain. V was pared by 2 bases and J by 9 bases, with 5 bases between. From germline, CDR1 is MNHNS and CDR2 SASEGT. CDR3 length: 11 residues.

This chain joins TRBV30 and TRBJ2-1; D is unresolved. V was cut by 0 bases and J by 9 bases, with 12 bases left in between. CDR3 length: 13 residues. Germline V gene sequence: CDR1 GTSNPN, CDR2 SVGIG (reference sequence). The CDR3 sequence is CAWSVLVSGEQFF. The CDR3 DNA is TGTGCCTGGAGTGTACTCGTGTCCGGTGAGCAGTTCTTC.

The chain uses TRBV11-1 and TRBJ1-1, with 7 bases fitting TRBD1. Germline V lookup: CDR1 SGHAT, CDR2 FQDESV (reference sequence). V lost 5 bases, J lost 1 base, and 10 bases stayed unmatched. The CDR3 length is 16 residues. The CDR3 loop reads CASSPTWTGPNTEAFF. CDR3 coding DNA: TGTGCCAGCAGCCCGACCTGGACAGGCCCGAACACTGAAGCTTTCTTT.

The chain employs TRBV15 and TRBJ1-2; tentatively, D is TRBD1 (5 bases). CDR1 is LNHNV and CDR2 is YYDKDF in the germline V gene (reference sequence). V was clipped by 5 bases and J by 4 bases, with 17 bases between them. This CDR3 has 15 amino acids. The CDR3 region is CATSPSAGLSYGYTF. CDR3 DNA sequence: TGTGCCACCAGCCCAAGTGCGGGGCTCTCCTATGGCTACACCTTC.

Only a few counts were recorded for this clone. V is TRBV10-2 and J is TRBJ2-2; the match to TRBD2 covers 13 bases. Trimming cost V 10 bases and J 4 bases; bases outside gene matches: 3. Germline loops: CDR1 WSHSY, CDR2 SAAADI. The length of the CDR3 is 14 residues. CDR3 in DNA: TGCGCCATACGGACTAGCGGGAGCACCGGGGAGCTGTTTTTT. The encoded protein is CAIRTSGSTGELFF.